Listed here are 9 T cell receptor beta chains from one sample, sequenced in a study of blood T cell repertoires in COVID-19. Data came from immunoSEQ multiplex PCR; TCRdb stores just in-frame clones and leaves some out. The sample yields around 100,000 clones, around 90% seen once. Sequencing was performed on peripheral blood. Every receptor here comes from an elderly woman in a cohort sampled during active COVID-19.

Written as DNA, the CDR3 is TGTGCCAGCTCACTTGTGGGACAGGGGAACACCGGGGAGCTGTTTTTT. Translated: CASSLVGQGNTGELFF. The J gene is TRBJ2-2, the V gene TRBV18; 9 bases fit TRBD1. Germline V lookup: CDR1 KGHSH, CDR2 LQKENI. CDR3 size: 16 residues. Trimming removed 4 bases from V and 1 base from J; junction bases left unmatched: 4.

The chain joins TRBV5-4 to TRBJ2-2, with a weak D call TRBD2 (6 bases). CDR1 is SGHNT and CDR2 is YYREEE in the germline V gene (reference sequence). V lost 4 bases, J lost 3 bases, and 10 bases lay in between. The CDR3 length is 14 residues. The CDR3 nucleotides are TGTGCCAGCAGCGCGGGGACCTACACCGGGGAGCTGTTTTTT. Its translation is CASSAGTYTGELFF.

The V call is TRBV27, the J call TRBJ1-6; D is perhaps TRBD1 (5 bases). The CDR3 sequence is 14 residues long. The germline V and J ends were trimmed by 6 bases and 5 bases, with 11 bases remaining between them. Germline loops: CDR1 MNHEY, CDR2 SMNVEV (reference sequence). The CDR3 DNA sequence: TGTGCCAGCAGATATCAGGGAAATAATTCACCCCTCCACTTT. It yields the protein CASRYQGNNSPLHF.

The chain links TRBV6-5 to TRBJ1-1; D ambiguous. This CDR3 comprises 12 residues. Trimming stripped 6 bases from V and 0 bases from J, with 5 bases between. Germline assignment: CDR1 MNHEY and CDR2 SVGAGI. The CDR3 is CASSGVNTEAFF. CDR3 coding DNA: TGTGCCAGCAGCGGGGTGAACACTGAAGCTTTCTTT.

The chain joins TRBV15 to TRBJ2-3; the D is unclear. CDR3 length equals 14 residues. Trimming removed 4 bases at V and 6 bases at J, with 14 bases between. Germline V gene sequence: CDR1 LNHNV, CDR2 YYDKDF (reference sequence). CDR3 coding DNA: TGTGCCACCAGCACCCCGCTCCCGAGGGATACGCAGTATTTT. Translation: CATSTPLPRDTQYF.

The J gene is TRBJ2-7, the V gene TRBV14, with 13 bases matching TRBD2. CDR3 length: 16 residues. Trimming took 4 bases from V and 2 from J; bases not matched to a gene: 5. Germline assignment: CDR1 SGHDN and CDR2 FVKESK. CDR3 loop: CASSPEGTSGTYEQYF. In DNA, the CDR3 is TGTGCCAGCAGCCCTGAGGGGACTAGCGGGACCTACGAGCAGTACTTC.

V is TRBV19 and J is TRBJ2-3, with TRBD2 matching 11 bases. This CDR3 region has 15 residues. V shed 3 bases and J 8 bases; nucleotides not matched to a gene: 7. Germline-derived CDR1 and CDR2 are LNHDA and SQIVND (reference sequence). In DNA form, the CDR3 reads TGTGCCAGTAGTATGAACAGGGGGACTAGCGGTACGCAGTATTTT. Translating gives CASSMNRGTSGTQYF.

The CDR3 region is CASSWTGANLRGGYTF. The DNA for the CDR3 is TGCGCCAGCAGCTGGACAGGGGCGAACTTAAGGGGTGGCTACACCTTC. V gene TRBV5-1 combines with J gene TRBJ1-2, with 9 bases lining up with TRBD1. CDR1 and CDR2 from the germline V gene are SGHRS and YFSETQ. V shed 3 bases and J 7 bases; nucleotides not matched to a gene: 13. The CDR3 contains 16 residues.

The chain recombines TRBV6-5 with TRBJ1-5; 10 bases are a match to TRBD1. This CDR3 has 15 residues. After removal of 5 bases from V and 6 bases from J, the junction contained 7 bases not matched to a gene. Germline V lookup: CDR1 MNHEY, CDR2 SVGAGI. The CDR3 spells CASSPRQGAAQPQHF. The CDR3 DNA follows: TGTGCCAGCAGTCCCAGACAGGGGGCGGCTCAGCCCCAGCATTTT.